What follows are 5 T cell receptor beta chains derived from one specimen sequenced in a study of CD8+ T cells in alopecia areata. It was cDNA, reverse transcribed from extracted RNA, that served as the sequencing template. Profiling relied on immunoSEQ multiplex PCR, and the TCRdb table lists in-frame clones only, not all of them. The table includes fewer than 250,000 clones, around two fifths detected once. This sample's treatment: oral pan-JAK inhibitor, 5-10 mg twice daily. This specimen was CD4+ T cells sorted from blood, taken at approximately week 31, from a patient treated with tofacitinib. These receptors were taken from a human donor with alopecia areata.

With regard to this clone: Other nucleotide sequences in the sample specify the same CDR3. This chain joins TRBV29-1 and TRBJ1-1; D unresolved. Between the trimmed V and J ends, which lost 5 bases and 6 bases, there was a span of 19 bases. The CDR3 is 14 residues long. Germline CDR1 reads SQVTM; CDR2 reads ANQGSEA. The CDR3 DNA sequence: TGCAGCGTTAACGCACACCTAGAGCCAGCTGAAGCTTTCTTT. The encoded protein is CSVNAHLEPAEAFF.

The chain employs TRBV25-1 and TRBJ2-3; D is possibly TRBD1 (5 bases). The V end lost 4 bases, the J end lost 0 bases, and 8 bases lay between the germline ends. Germline lookup yields CDR1 MGHDK and CDR2 SYGVNS. CDR3 size: 14 residues. The CDR3 nucleotides are TGTGCCAGCAGTGTGGCAGGGAGCACAGATACGCAGTATTTT. Its translation is CASSVAGSTDTQYF.

J is TRBJ1-2 and V is TRBV4-1; D gene unclear. The V end was cut by 1 base, the J end by 5 bases, with 11 bases between. The germline V gene has CDR1 MGHRA and CDR2 YSYEKL. The CDR3 contains 14 residues. CDR3 in DNA: TGCGCCAGCAGCCAAGTTGATCGGGGTTATGGCTACACCTTC. Translated: CASSQVDRGYGYTF.

V usage is TRBV5-1 and J usage is TRBJ2-3, with 13 positions matching TRBD2. The CDR3 length is 18 residues. Germline V gives CDR1 SGHRS, CDR2 YFSETQ. V gave up 4 bases and J gave up 2 bases; unmatched junction bases: 10. The CDR3 nucleotides read TGCGCCAGCAGCCCCACACGGACTAGCGGGGGTTACACAGATACGCAGTATTTT. Encoded protein: CASSPTRTSGGYTDTQYF.

Of note for this clone: Different DNA sequences within this sample yield the same CDR3. V is TRBV7-3 and J is TRBJ1-1; D is undetermined. CDR3 length: 13 amino acids. With 2 bases removed from V and 0 bases from J, the gap between germline ends came to 4 bases. The germline gives CDR1 SGHTA, CDR2 FQGTGA. The CDR3 sequence: CASSLGMNTEAFF. In nucleotides, the CDR3 is TGTGCCAGCAGCTTAGGGATGAACACTGAAGCTTTCTTT.